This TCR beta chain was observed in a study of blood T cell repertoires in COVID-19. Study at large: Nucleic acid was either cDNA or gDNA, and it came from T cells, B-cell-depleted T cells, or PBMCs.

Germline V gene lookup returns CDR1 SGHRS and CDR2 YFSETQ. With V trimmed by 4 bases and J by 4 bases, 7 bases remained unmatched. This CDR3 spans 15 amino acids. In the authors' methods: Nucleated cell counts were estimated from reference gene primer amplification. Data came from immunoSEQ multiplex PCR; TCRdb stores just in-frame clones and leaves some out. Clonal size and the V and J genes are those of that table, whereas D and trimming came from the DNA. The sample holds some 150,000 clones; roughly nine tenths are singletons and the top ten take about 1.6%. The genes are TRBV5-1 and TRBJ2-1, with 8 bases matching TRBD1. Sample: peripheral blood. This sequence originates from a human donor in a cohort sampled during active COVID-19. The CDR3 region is CASSLGQGAYNEQFF. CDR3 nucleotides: TGCGCCAGCAGCCTAGGACAGGGTGCGTACAATGAGCAGTTCTTC.